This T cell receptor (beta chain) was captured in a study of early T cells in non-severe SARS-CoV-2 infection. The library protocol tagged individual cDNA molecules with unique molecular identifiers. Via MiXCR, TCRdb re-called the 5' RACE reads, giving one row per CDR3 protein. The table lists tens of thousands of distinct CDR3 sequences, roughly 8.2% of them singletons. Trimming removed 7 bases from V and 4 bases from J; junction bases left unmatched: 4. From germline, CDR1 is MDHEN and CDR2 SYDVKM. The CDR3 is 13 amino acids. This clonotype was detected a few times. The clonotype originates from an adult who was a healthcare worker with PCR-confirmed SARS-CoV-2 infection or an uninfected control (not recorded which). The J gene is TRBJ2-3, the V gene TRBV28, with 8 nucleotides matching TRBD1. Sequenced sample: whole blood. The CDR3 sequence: CASKGQGPDTQYF. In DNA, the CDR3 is TGTGCCAGCAAAGGACAGGGCCCAGATACGCAGTATTTT.